The entry below describes one TCR beta chain. Its target is unknown. The data belong to a study of T cell repertoires in cytomegalovirus infection. About the research overall: Carrying CMV and the relevant HLA type showed in public TCR beta signatures.

The CDR3 runs 14 residues. Unmatched junction bases numbered 2, after V lost 5 bases and J lost 7 bases. The germline V gene has CDR1 LNHDA and CDR2 SQIVND (reference sequence). TCRdb itself ran the reads through MiXCR, one entry per CDR3 protein. Here the sample spans 370,000 or so distinct CDR3 sequences, just under 35% being singletons. Source: cultured PBMCs, taken from culture after CMV antigen stimulation. The clonotype comes from a human donor in good health (CMV status not recorded). Some clones in this sample may be carry-over from other donors' samples. This chain joins TRBV19 and TRBJ2-1; 13 bases agree with TRBD2. CDR3 region: CASSETSGGNEQFF. Here the CDR3 DNA reads TGTGCCAGTAGTGAGACTAGCGGGGGGAATGAGCAGTTCTTC.